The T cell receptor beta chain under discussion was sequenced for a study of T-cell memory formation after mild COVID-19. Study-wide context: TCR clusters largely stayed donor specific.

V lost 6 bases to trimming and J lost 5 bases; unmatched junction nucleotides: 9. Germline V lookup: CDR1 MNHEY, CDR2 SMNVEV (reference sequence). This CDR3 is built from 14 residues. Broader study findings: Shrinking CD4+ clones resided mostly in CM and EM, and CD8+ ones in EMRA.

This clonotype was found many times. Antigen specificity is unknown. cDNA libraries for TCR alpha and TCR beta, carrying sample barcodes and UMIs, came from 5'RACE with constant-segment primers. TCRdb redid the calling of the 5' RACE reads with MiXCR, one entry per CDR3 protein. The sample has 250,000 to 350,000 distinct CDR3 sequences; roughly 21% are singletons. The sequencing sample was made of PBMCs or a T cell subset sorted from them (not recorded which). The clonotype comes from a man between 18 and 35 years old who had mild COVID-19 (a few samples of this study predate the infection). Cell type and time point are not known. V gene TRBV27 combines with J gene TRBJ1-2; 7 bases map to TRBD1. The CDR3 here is CASRGPSTGYGYTF. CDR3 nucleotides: TGTGCCAGCAGGGGTCCATCGACAGGGTATGGCTACACCTTC.